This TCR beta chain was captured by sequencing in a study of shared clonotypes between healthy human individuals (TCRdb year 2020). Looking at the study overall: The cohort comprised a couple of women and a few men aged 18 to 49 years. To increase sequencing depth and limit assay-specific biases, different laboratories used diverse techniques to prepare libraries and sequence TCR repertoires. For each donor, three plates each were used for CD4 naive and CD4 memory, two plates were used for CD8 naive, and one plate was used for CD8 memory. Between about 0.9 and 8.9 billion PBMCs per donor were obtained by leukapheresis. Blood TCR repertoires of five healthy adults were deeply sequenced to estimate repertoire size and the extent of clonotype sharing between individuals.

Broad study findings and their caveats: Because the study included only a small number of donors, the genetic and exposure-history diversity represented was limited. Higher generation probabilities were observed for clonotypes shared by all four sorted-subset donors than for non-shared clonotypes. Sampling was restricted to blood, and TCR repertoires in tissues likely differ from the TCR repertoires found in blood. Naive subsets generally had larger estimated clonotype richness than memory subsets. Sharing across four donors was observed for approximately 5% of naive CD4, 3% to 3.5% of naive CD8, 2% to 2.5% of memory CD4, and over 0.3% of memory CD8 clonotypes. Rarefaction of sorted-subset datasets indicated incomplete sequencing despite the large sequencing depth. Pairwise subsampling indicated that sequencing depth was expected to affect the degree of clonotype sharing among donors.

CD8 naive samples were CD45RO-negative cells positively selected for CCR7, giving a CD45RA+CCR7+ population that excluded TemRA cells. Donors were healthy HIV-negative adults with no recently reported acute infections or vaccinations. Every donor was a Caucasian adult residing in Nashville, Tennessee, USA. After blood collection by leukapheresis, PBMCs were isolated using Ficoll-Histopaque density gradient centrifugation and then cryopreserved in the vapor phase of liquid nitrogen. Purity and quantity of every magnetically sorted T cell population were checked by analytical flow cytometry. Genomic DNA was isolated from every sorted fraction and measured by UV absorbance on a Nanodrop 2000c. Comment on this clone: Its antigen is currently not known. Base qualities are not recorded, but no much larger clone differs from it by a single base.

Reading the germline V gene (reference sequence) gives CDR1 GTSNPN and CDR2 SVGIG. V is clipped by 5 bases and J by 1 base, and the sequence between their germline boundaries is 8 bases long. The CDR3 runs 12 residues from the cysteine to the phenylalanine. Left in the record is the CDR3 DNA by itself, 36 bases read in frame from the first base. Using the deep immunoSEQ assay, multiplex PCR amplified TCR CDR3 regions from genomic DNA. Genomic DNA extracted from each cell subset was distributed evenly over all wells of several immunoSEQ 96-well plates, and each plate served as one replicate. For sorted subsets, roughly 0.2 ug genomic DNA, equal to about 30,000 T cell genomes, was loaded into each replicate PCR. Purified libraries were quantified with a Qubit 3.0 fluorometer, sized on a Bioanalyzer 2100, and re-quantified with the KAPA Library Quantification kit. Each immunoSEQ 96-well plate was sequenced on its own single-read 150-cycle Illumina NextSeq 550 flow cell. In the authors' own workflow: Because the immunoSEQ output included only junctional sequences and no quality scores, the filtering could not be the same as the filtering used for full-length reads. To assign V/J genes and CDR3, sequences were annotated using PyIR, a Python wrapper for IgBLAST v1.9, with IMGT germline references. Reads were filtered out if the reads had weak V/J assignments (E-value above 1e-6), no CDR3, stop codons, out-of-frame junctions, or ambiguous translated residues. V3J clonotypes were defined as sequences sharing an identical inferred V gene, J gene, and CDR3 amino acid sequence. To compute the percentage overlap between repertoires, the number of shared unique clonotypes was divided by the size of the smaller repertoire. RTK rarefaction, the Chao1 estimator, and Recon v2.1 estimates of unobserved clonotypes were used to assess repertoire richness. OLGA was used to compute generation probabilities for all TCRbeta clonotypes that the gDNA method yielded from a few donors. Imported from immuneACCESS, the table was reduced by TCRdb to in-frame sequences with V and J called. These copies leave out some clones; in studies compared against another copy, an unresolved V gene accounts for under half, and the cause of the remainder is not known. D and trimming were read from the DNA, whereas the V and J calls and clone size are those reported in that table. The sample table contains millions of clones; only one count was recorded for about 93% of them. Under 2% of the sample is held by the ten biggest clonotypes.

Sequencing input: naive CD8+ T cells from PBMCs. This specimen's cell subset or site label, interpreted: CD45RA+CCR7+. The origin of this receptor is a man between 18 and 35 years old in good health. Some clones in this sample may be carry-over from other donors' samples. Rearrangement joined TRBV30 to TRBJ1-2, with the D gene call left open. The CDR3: CAWGLLNYGYTF. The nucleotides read TGTGCCTGGGGCTTGCTTAACTATGGCTACACCTTC.